These 12 T cell receptor beta chains share one sample of origin, sequenced in a study of cytomegalovirus exposure and HLA in healthy donors. The study ran its PCR with 60 Vbeta and 13 Jbeta primers. Repertoires were generated with immunoSEQ multiplex PCR, while TCRdb's copy carries only in-frame clones and drops some. The table has about 300,000 clones, just over 85% seen once. Sequenced material: PBMCs. These receptors were taken from a man aged 35 to 55 in good health and CMV-seropositive.

The V and J genes are TRBV4-2 and TRBJ2-2, with 11 bases fitting TRBD1. The CDR3 length is 16 residues. Losses at the gene ends were 4 bases for V and 4 bases for J; bases not matched to a gene: 5. Germline V lookup: CDR1 LGHNA, CDR2 YNFKEQ. CDR3 in DNA: TGTGCCAGCAGCCTTCTCGGGACAGGGGGCACCGGGGAGCTGTTTTTT. This encodes CASSLLGTGGTGELFF.

This chain joins TRBV28 and TRBJ2-1; D not certain. Germline V lookup: CDR1 MDHEN, CDR2 SYDVKM. Trimming removed 8 bases from V and 6 bases from J, with 8 bases in between. The CDR3 contains 11 residues. The CDR3 DNA is TGTGCCAGCCGTACTACCAATGAGCAGTTCTTC. Translating gives CASRTTNEQFF.

This clone was counted only a few times. Other DNA sequences of this sample code for an identical CDR3. This rearrangement joins TRBV27 to TRBJ1-1, with unresolved D. Per germline, CDR1 MNHEY and CDR2 SMNVEV (reference sequence). Trimming shortened V by 5 bases and J by 0 bases, and 7 bases separated the two germline ends. The CDR3 is 13 residues long. CDR3 sequence reads: CASSLTVNTEAFF. As DNA, the CDR3 is TGTGCCAGCAGTCTAACAGTGAACACTGAAGCTTTCTTT.

The sample holds a few counts of this clone. The chain is built from TRBV4-3 and TRBJ1-4; D is uncertain. CDR1 and CDR2 from the germline V gene are LGHNA and YSLEER. This CDR3 is built from 15 residues. The V and J ends lost 0 bases and 5 bases respectively, with 10 bases between them. The CDR3 bases are TGCGCCAGCAGCCAAGAGCGTTCGCCCAATGAAAAACTGTTTTTT. Protein product: CASSQERSPNEKLFF.

This clone came up once. The J gene is TRBJ2-5, the V gene TRBV7-2; maybe TRBD1 (6 bases). Trimming removed 5 bases from V and 3 bases from J, with 16 bases in between. Germline CDR1 is SGHTA and CDR2 is FQGNSA. The CDR3 sequence is 15 residues long. The CDR3 spells CASSPGDRPKETQYF. The CDR3 nucleotides are TGTGCCAGCAGCCCAGGAGACAGGCCGAAAGAGACCCAGTACTTC.

The chain is built from TRBV23-1 and TRBJ2-7; D gene unclear. Being an ORF, TRBV23-1 has a function that is uncertain. The germline V and J ends were trimmed by 2 bases and 1 base, with 9 bases remaining between them. There are 14 residues in the CDR3. CDR3 region: CASSQTNGSYEQYF. CDR3 in DNA: TGCGCCAGCAGTCAAACGAACGGTTCCTACGAGCAGTACTTC.

This clone was picked up one time. The V gene is TRBV30, the J gene TRBJ1-2; TRBD1 might be the D (5 bases). The CDR3 is made up of 15 amino acids. From germline, CDR1 is GTSNPN and CDR2 SVGIG (reference sequence). V lost 0 bases and J 0 bases, leaving 11 bases between the germline ends. The CDR3 DNA follows: TGTGCCTGGAGTGTTTTGGACACGACTAACTATGGCTACACCTTC. It codes for CAWSVLDTTNYGYTF.

The CDR3 DNA sequence: TGTGCCAGCAGGGAACCTACCGGGAGGTCCTACGAGCAGTACTTC. Amino acid sequence: CASREPTGRSYEQYF. The chain recombines TRBV6-6 with TRBJ2-7, with 7 positions matching TRBD2. The CDR3 spans 15 residues. Per the germline V gene, CDR1 is MNHNY and CDR2 is SVGAGI (reference sequence). After removal of 6 bases from V and 1 base from J, the junction contained 9 bases not matched to a gene.

J is TRBJ2-7 and V is TRBV27, with 12 nucleotides matching TRBD2. The CDR3 is 17 amino acids. Per germline, CDR1 MNHEY and CDR2 SMNVEV (reference sequence). Losses at the gene ends were 3 bases for V and 2 bases for J; bases not matched to a gene: 8. CDR3 protein: CASSLLSSGRAAYEQYF. The CDR3, as DNA: TGTGCCAGCAGTTTGTTGTCTAGCGGGAGGGCCGCCTACGAGCAGTACTTC.

V is TRBV27 and J is TRBJ2-7, with 13 positions matching TRBD2. Germline trimming cut 5 bases from V and 3 bases from J; bases unmatched to any gene: 4. CDR3 length equals 15 residues. CDR1 and CDR2 from the germline V gene are MNHEY and SMNVEV (reference sequence). Here the CDR3 DNA reads TGTGCCAGCAGTCTGGGGACTAGCGGGATCTACGAGCAGTACTTC. Translating gives CASSLGTSGIYEQYF.

The J gene is TRBJ2-7, the V gene TRBV2; possibly TRBD1 for D (6 bases). The V end was cut by 5 bases, the J end by 7 bases, with 6 bases between. The CDR3 consists of 10 residues. From germline, CDR1 is SNHLY and CDR2 FYNNEI. This CDR3 is CASSRGEQYF. DNA of the CDR3: TGTGCCAGCAGTAGGGGGGAGCAGTACTTC.

The rearrangement uses TRBV2 and TRBJ1-1; maybe TRBD1 (5 bases). The CDR3 has 14 residues. With 6 bases removed from V and 5 bases from J, the gap between germline ends came to 16 bases. Germline CDR1 reads SNHLY; CDR2 reads FYNNEI. The CDR3 DNA is TGTGCCAGCAGGATGTGGGGGGGGGATACTGAAGCTTTCTTT. As protein: CASRMWGGDTEAFF.